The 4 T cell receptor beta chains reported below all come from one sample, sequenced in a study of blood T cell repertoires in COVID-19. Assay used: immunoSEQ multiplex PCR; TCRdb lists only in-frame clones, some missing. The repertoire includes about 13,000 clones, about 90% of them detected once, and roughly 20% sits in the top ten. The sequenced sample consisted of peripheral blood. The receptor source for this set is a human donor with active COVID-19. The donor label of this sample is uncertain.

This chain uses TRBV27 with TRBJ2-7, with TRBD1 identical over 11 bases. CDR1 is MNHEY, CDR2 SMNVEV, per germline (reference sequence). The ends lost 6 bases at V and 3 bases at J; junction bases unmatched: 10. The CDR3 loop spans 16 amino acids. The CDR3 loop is CASRRDGQGAIYEQYF. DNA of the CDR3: TGTGCCAGCAGACGCGATGGACAGGGGGCTATCTACGAGCAGTACTTC.

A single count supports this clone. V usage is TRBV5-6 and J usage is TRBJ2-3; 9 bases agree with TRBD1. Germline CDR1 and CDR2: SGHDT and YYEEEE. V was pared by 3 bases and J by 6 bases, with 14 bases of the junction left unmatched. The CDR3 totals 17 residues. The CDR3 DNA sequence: TGTGCCAGCAGCTCTACTGGACAGGGGAGTATGTCGGATACGCAGTATTTT. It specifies CASSSTGQGSMSDTQYF. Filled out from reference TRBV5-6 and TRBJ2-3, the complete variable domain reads DAGVTQSPTHLIKTRGQQVTLRCSPKSGHDTVSWYQQALGQGPQFIFQYYEEEERQRGNFPDRFSGHQFPNYSSELNVNALLLGDSALYLCASSSTGQGSMSDTQYFGPGTRLTVL.

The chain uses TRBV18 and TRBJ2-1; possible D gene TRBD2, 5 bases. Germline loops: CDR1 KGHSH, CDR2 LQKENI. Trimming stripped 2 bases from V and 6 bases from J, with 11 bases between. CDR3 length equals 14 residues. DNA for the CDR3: TGTGCCAGCTCACCAGTGGAGGAGTCCAATGAGCAGTTCTTC. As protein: CASSPVEESNEQFF.

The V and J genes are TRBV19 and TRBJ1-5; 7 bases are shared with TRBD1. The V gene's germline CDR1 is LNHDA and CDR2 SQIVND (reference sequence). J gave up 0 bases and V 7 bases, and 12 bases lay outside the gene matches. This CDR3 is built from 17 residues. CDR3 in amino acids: CASKGGQGVNSNQPQHF. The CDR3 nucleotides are TGTGCCAGTAAAGGCGGGCAGGGGGTAAATAGCAATCAGCCCCAGCATTTT.